This is a list of T cell receptor beta chains from one sample in a study of cytomegalovirus exposure and HLA in healthy donors. This table comes from immunoSEQ multiplex PCR, and its TCRdb copy is limited to in-frame clones, with some not included. The sample comprises roughly 220,000 clones, about two thirds of which are singletons, and 2% to 3% rests with the top ten. The sample was PBMCs. Source of these receptors: a man between 35 and 55 years old in good health and CMV-seropositive. The CDR3 runs from the conserved cysteine through the conserved F or W. A D gene is named only where the DNA matches it firmly. Not all rows give a size; the values are once, few, many and, for expanded clones, a class.

CDR3 protein	CDR3 DNA	D gene	V gene	CDR3 length	J gene	clone size
CASSFARGRGPTEAFF	TGTGCCAGCAGTTTCGCTAGAGGGAGAGGGCCCACTGAAGCTTTCTTT	.	TRBV6-6	16	TRBJ1-1	.
CASSLGGQGREKLFF	TGTGCCAGCAGCTTAGGAGGCCAGGGTCGAGAAAAACTGTTTTTT	.	TRBV7-2	15	TRBJ1-4	once
CASTGQAGRNTGELFF	TGTGCCAGCACGGGACAGGCAGGGCGGAACACCGGGGAGCTGTTTTTT	TRBD1	TRBV9	16	TRBJ2-2	.
CASSLEQGSGYTF	TGTGCCAGCAGCTTGGAACAGGGGTCTGGCTACACCTTC	TRBD1	TRBV5-4	13	TRBJ1-2	few
CASSQERTGGDEQYF	TGCGCCAGCAGCCAAGAGAGGACAGGGGGTGACGAGCAGTACTTC	TRBD1	TRBV4-3	15	TRBJ2-7	.
CASSPLGGGTEAFF	TGTGCCAGCAGCCCCCTGGGAGGCGGGACTGAAGCTTTCTTT	.	TRBV7-7	14	TRBJ1-1	.
CASSLANGYEQYF	TGTGCCAGCAGCTTAGCTAACGGCTACGAGCAGTACTTC	.	TRBV7-6	13	TRBJ2-7	few
CASSLAASSDEQYF	TGTGCCAGCAGCTTAGCGGCTAGCTCCGACGAGCAGTACTTC	.	TRBV7-2	14	TRBJ2-7	.
CASSLGTINEQFF	TGCGCCAGCAGCTTGGGAACAATCAATGAGCAGTTCTTC	.	TRBV5-1	13	TRBJ2-1	many
CAISDVLNRGTLFF	TGTGCCATCAGTGACGTCCTAAATCGGGGTACGCTGTTTTTT	.	TRBV10-3	14	TRBJ2-2	.
CASSYAQGWAEAFF	TGTGCCAGCAGTTACGCCCAGGGTTGGGCTGAAGCTTTCTTT	.	TRBV6-5	14	TRBJ1-1	.
CASSPRGHYEQYF	TGTGCCAGCAGTCCGCGGGGGCACTACGAGCAGTACTTC	.	TRBV6-6	13	TRBJ2-7	.
CASSLLVQDNEQFF	TGCGCCAGCAGCCTCCTTGTCCAGGACAATGAGCAGTTCTTC	.	TRBV4-1	14	TRBJ2-1	few
CASSVAWDRGLDSNQPQHF	TGCGCCAGCAGCGTAGCCTGGGACAGGGGACTAGATAGCAATCAGCCCCAGCATTTT	TRBD1	TRBV4-1	19	TRBJ1-5	once
CATSRDRQYEQYF	TGTGCCACCAGCAGAGATCGACAGTATGAGCAGTACTTC	.	TRBV15	13	TRBJ2-5	.
CATSRDMDRRISGNTIYF	TGTGCCACCAGCAGAGATATGGACAGGCGGATTTCTGGAAACACCATATATTTT	TRBD1	TRBV15	18	TRBJ1-3	.
CASSLDRGTYEQYF	TGCGCCAGCAGCTTGGACAGGGGCACCTACGAGCAGTACTTC	TRBD1	TRBV5-1	14	TRBJ2-7	.
CASSPSGGPNEQFF	TGCGCCAGCAGCCCCTCGGGGGGGCCCAATGAGCAGTTCTTC	TRBD2	TRBV4-1	14	TRBJ2-1	.
CASSSLAGDTQYF	TGTGCCAGCAGTTCCCTAGCGGGGGATACGCAGTATTTT	TRBD2	TRBV2	13	TRBJ2-3	.
CASSVPPGAGGTYTQYF	TGTGCCAGCAGTGTCCCGCCCGGGGCGGGGGGTACTTATACGCAGTATTTT	TRBD2	TRBV6-1	17	TRBJ2-3	.
CASSPDGGETQYF	TGTGCCAGTAGTCCCGACGGAGGAGAGACCCAGTACTTC	.	TRBV19	13	TRBJ2-5	.
CASTNTPAGPYGYTF	TGTGCCAGCACGAATACGCCCGCAGGTCCCTATGGCTACACCTTC	.	TRBV6-5	15	TRBJ1-2	once
CASSPPGGSPLHF	TGTGCCAGCAGTCCCCCGGGGGGGTCACCCCTCCACTTT	.	TRBV28	13	TRBJ1-6	.
CASSPNYGDREPYEQYF	TGTGCCAGCTCACCGAACTATGGAGACAGGGAACCCTACGAGCAGTACTTC	TRBD1	TRBV18	17	TRBJ2-7	.
CASSSTPGWSGGAIDTQYF	TGTGCCAGCAGTTCAACCCCCGGGTGGAGCGGGGGGGCAATAGATACGCAGTATTTT	TRBD2	TRBV28	19	TRBJ2-3	.